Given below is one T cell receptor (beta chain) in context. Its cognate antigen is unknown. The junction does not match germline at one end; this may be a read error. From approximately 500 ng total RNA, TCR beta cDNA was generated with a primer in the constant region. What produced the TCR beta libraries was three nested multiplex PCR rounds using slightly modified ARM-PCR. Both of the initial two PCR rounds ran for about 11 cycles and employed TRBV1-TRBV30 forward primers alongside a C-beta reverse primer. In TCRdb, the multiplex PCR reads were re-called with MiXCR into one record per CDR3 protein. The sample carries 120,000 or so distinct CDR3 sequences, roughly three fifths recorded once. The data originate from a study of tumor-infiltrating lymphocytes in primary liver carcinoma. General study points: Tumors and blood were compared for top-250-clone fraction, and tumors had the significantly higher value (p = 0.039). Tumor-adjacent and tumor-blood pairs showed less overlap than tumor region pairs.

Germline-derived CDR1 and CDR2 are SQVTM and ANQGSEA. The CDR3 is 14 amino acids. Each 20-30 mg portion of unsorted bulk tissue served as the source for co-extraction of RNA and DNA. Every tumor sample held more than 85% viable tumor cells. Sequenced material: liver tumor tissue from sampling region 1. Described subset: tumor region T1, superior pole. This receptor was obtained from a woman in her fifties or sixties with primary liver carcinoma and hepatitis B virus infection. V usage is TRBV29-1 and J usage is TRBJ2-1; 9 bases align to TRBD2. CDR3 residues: CSVGLAGWFNDQSF. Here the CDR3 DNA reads TGCAGCGTTGGTCTAGCGGGATGGTTCAATGATCAGTCCTTC.